This T cell receptor beta chain was documented in a study of T-cell reconstitution after alpha-beta-depleted transplantation in children. Germline V CDR1 and CDR2: DFQATT, SNEGSKA (reference sequence). Unmatched junction bases numbered 10, after V lost 5 bases and J lost 5 bases. The CDR3 runs to 14 residues. This clonotype was picked up a small number of times. Its antigen is as yet unknown. The library targeted TCRbeta and was prepared with unique molecular identifiers. Each CDR3 protein gets one entry after TCRdb re-called the PCR reads with MiXCR. The sample holds around 700,000 distinct CDR3 sequences, less than 15% seen once. Study-wide points: Diversity of TCRbeta at day 60 was high in some patients, arising from surviving recipient T cells and thymic progenitors. The origin of alpha-beta T cells about two months after transplant was reportedly several hundred expanded graft clones.

This specimen was PBMCs, taken before TCRalphabeta/CD19-depleted stem cell transplant. The rearrangement links TRBV20-1 to TRBJ2-7; 9 bases line up with TRBD2. This receptor was identified in a girl between 2 and 10 years old with congenital amegakaryocytic thrombocytopenia, due to receive a stem cell transplant. CDR3 in DNA: TGCAGTGCTTCCCCCTGGGCTAGCGGGAACGAGCAGTACTTC. This translates into CSASPWASGNEQYF.